What follows is one TCR beta chain and its context. Antigen: not known. The entry originates in a study of OX40 agonist ivuxolimab in advanced cancers. Overall study findings and caveats: Fewer expanded clones were found on average in CD4+ than in CD8+ T cells. Clones of CD4+ and CD8+ blood T cells grew by week 6 at doses of 0.1 to 3.0 mg/kg. It was not determined which antigens were specifically recognized by the peripheral T cells that had undergone clonal expansion.

TCRdb keeps only in-frame clones here, not all; method: immunoSEQ multiplex PCR. The top ten hold 1.5% to 2% of the sample, which has approximately 61,000 clones, roughly nine tenths seen once. The sequences come from CD4+ or CD8+ T cells sorted from blood, collected in a trial of the OX40 agonist ivuxolimab. This sequence originates from an adult with an advanced solid tumor such as melanoma, head and neck, liver or kidney cancer.

In nucleotides, the CDR3 is TGTGCCAGCAGCTTGGGCAGAGGGGGACTCAACACCGGGGAGCTGTTTTTT. Its protein is CASSLGRGGLNTGELFF. The chain employs TRBV11-1 and TRBJ2-2; D tentatively reads TRBD1 or TRBD2 (6 bases each). This CDR3 comprises 17 residues. Trimming pared 3 bases from V and 2 bases from J, leaving 16 bases between. Germline CDR1 SGHAT, CDR2 FQDESV (reference sequence).